The T cell receptor beta chain under discussion was sequenced for a study of identical twins. On this clonotype: The antigen is not known.

Using its own MiXCR run on the 5' RACE reads, TCRdb lists one record per CDR3 protein. Of roughly 1,500,000 distinct CDR3 sequences listed, 32% are singletons. This CDR3 has 19 residues. Unmatched junction bases numbered 22, after V lost 9 bases and J lost 3 bases. Germline lookup yields CDR1 LNHNV and CDR2 YYDKDF (reference sequence). Broader study findings: Invariant MAIT and iNKT cells could partly confound zero-insertion analyses.

Sample: cord blood. This TCR was sampled from a newborn girl in good health. V is TRBV15 and J is TRBJ1-2; TRBD1 matches at 10 bases. The chain's CDR3 is CATTVRKVNGQGEDYGYTF. DNA of the CDR3: TGTGCCACAACCGTTAGAAAAGTCAATGGACAGGGGGAAGACTATGGCTACACCTTC.